This T cell receptor (beta chain) stems from a study of blood T cell repertoires in COVID-19. As for the study in general: Acute-phase and convalescent COVID-19 samples originated in the United States, Italy and Spain. Nucleic acid was either cDNA or gDNA, and it came from T cells, B-cell-depleted T cells, or PBMCs.

Authors' methods: For nucleated cells, counts were estimated from reference gene primer amplification. Using immunoSEQ multiplex PCR, the repertoire was profiled, and TCRdb retains in-frame clones only, with some absent. V, J and clone size derive from that table, while D and trimming were established from the DNA sequence. This sample has some 270,000 clones, with 70% to 85% found just once. CDR1 and CDR2 from the germline V gene are SGHTA and FQGTGA. This CDR3 region has 12 residues. V was pared by 4 bases and J by 0 bases, with 2 bases between. The V gene is TRBV7-3, the J gene TRBJ2-3; no clear D gene. This TCR derives from a human donor with COVID-19, enrolled during active disease. The donor label of this sample is uncertain. The sample comprised peripheral blood. The DNA of the CDR3 is TGTGCCAGCAGCTCAAGCACAGATACGCAGTATTTT. Translating gives CASSSSTDTQYF.